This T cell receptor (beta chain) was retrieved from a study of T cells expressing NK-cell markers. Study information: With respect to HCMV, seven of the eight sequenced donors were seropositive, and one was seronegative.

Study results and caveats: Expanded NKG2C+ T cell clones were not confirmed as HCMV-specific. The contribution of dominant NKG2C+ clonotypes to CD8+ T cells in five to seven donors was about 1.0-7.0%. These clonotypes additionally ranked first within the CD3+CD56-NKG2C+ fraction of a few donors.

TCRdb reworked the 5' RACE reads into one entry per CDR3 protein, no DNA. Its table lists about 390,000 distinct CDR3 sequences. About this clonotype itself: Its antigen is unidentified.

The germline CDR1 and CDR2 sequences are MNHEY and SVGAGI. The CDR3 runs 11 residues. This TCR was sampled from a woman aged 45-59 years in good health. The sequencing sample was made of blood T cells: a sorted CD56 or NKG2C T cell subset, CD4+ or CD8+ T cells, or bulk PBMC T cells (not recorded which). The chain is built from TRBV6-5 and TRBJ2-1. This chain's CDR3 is CASRQIHEQFF.